This is a list of T cell receptor beta chains from one sample in a study of cytomegalovirus exposure and HLA in healthy donors. The protocol was immunoSEQ multiplex PCR, while the TCRdb copy is restricted to in-frame clones and leaves out a portion. The table shows under 95,000 clones, with around 82% occurring only once. The sequencing input was PBMCs. These TCRs come from a male donor in good health and CMV-seronegative. The CDR3 runs from the conserved cysteine through the conserved F or W. D genes are given only for firm matches. Clone size is stated in some rows and not others, as once, few, many or a class when expanded.

clone_size j_call v_call d_call cdr3_nt cdr3_aa
few TRBJ2-4 TRBV7-9 TRBD2 TGTGCCAGCAGTGCGGCGGGAGGGGGCGGGGGGAACATTCAGTACTTC CASSAAGGGGGNIQYF
. TRBJ1-4 TRBV19 . TGTGCCAGTAGTAAACTTCCAGGGCTCGCATCTAATGAAAAACTGTTTTTT CASSKLPGLASNEKLFF
. TRBJ2-7 TRBV30 . TGTGCCTGGAGTCAGGACCCTGGAGGGCCCTACGAGCAGTACTTC CAWSQDPGGPYEQYF
once TRBJ2-7 TRBV19 TRBD1 TGTGCCAGTAGTACCCGGGACAGCCCCTACGAGCAGTACTTC CASSTRDSPYEQYF
. TRBJ2-3 TRBV2 . TGTGCCAGCAGTGAAGCCGGCAGGGATACGCAGTATTTT CASSEAGRDTQYF
. TRBJ1-1 TRBV7-9 . TGTGCCAGCAGCTTAGGTAGTGGTATGAAATTT CASSLGSGMKF
. TRBJ2-7 TRBV28 TRBD1 TGTGCCAGCAGAGAGGGTAGGGGGCCGGACGAGCAGTACTTC CASREGRGPDEQYF
. TRBJ1-5 TRBV19 TRBD1 TGTGCCAGTAGTATGATGCTCGGGACAGGGAATCAGCCCCAGCATTTT CASSMMLGTGNQPQHF
. TRBJ1-2 TRBV6-1 . TGTGCCAGCAGTGAAGAATGGGCAGCAAGAAATGGCTACACCTTC CASSEEWAARNGYTF
. TRBJ2-7 TRBV6-5 . TGTGCCAGCAGTTATAAGTACAGGTTCGACGAGCAGTACTTC CASSYKYRFDEQYF
. TRBJ2-2 TRBV29-1 . TGCAGCGCCCCAGTCCCGAGGGGGGGGAACACCGGGGAGCTGGTTTTT CSAPVPRGGNTGELVF
. TRBJ2-5 TRBV19 . TGTGCCAGTAGTATGGGCAGGGCAGAGACCCAGTACTTC CASSMGRAETQYF
. TRBJ1-2 TRBV6-5 TRBD1 TGTGCCAGCAGGTCCGCCGGGACAGGGGTTGGCTACACCTTC CASRSAGTGVGYTF
. TRBJ1-1 TRBV9 TRBD1 TGTGCCAGCAGCCTCACGGACAGGGTGAGGACTGAAGCTTTCTTT CASSLTDRVRTEAFF
few TRBJ1-2 TRBV27 TRBD1 TGTGCCAGCAATAATAGAGGGACAGGGTATGGCTACACCTTC CASNNRGTGYGYTF
. TRBJ2-1 TRBV5-4 . TGTGCCAGCAGCGACAAACCATCCTCTTACAATGAGCAGTTCTTC CASSDKPSSYNEQFF
. TRBJ1-2 TRBV7-2 . TGTGCCAGCAGCTTAGCGGGCAGGGGAAATGGCTACACCTTC CASSLAGRGNGYTF
. TRBJ2-1 TRBV7-3 . TGTGCCAGCAGCTTTCAAGGGGCTCAGCAGTTCTTC CASSFQGAQQFF
few TRBJ1-5 TRBV27 TRBD1 TGTGCCAGCAGTTTATACAGGGGTCAGGGTCAGCCCCAGAATTTT CASSLYRGQGQPQNF
. TRBJ1-2 TRBV10-3 . TGTGCCATCAGTGAGGCCGAAGGGGGTGGCTACACCTTC CAISEAEGGGYTF
. TRBJ1-2 TRBV7-9 . TGTGCCAGCACCGTCCGAGGAATTGGCTACACCTTC CASTVRGIGYTF